Sequencing of this T cell receptor (beta chain) was carried out in a study of blood T cell repertoires in COVID-19. Study-wide background: The origin of the acute and convalescent COVID-19 samples was the United States, Italy and Spain. PBMCs, B-cell-depleted T cells, or T cells were the source of the cDNA or gDNA that made up the material.

CDR1 WNHNN and CDR2 SYGVQD come from the germline V gene (reference sequence). V trimming: 7 bases; J trimming: 4 bases; junction bases outside the gene matches: 5. The CDR3 covers 14 residues. In the study's own analysis: Estimated nucleated cell counts came from reference gene primer amplification. The protocol was immunoSEQ multiplex PCR, while the TCRdb copy is restricted to in-frame clones and leaves out a portion. The V and J calls and the clone size are those of that table, but D and trimming were determined from the DNA. The top ten clones hold about 0.9% of a sample with 100,000 to 150,000 clones, almost 90% of them seen once.

This receptor was obtained from a woman in her 50s with active or convalescent COVID-19. The J gene is TRBJ2-2, the V gene TRBV10-1; 8 bases match TRBD2. The sample comprised peripheral blood. The CDR3 DNA sequence: TGCGCCAGCACCGGGGGGGAGGGCACCGGGGAGCTGTTTTTT. It translates to CASTGGEGTGELFF.